The 23 T cell receptor beta chains presented below share a single source sample, sequenced in a study of T cell responses to AZD1222 COVID-19 vaccine. TCRdb's copy holds only in-frame clones and misses some; the assay was immunoSEQ multiplex PCR. This repertoire shows 140,000 to 150,000 clones, 80% to 95% found once; its top ten account for 4%. The source was peripheral blood, collected 28 days after the second AZD1222 dose. Receptor source: an adult who received the AZD1222 COVID-19 vaccine.

This chain joins TRBV4-2 and TRBJ1-5; D gene uncertain. Germline CDR1 and CDR2: LGHNA and YNFKEQ. Trimming pared 4 bases from V and 2 bases from J, leaving 15 bases between. This CDR3 region has 16 residues. The CDR3, as DNA: TGTGCCAGCAGCCTAGAGGTGGGAGCGGGCAATCAGCCCCAGCATTTT. It codes for CASSLEVGAGNQPQHF.

The V and J genes are TRBV28 and TRBJ2-3; D not resolved. CDR1 and CDR2 from the germline V gene are MDHEN and SYDVKM. This CDR3 has 15 amino acids. V lost 3 bases and J 1 base, leaving 11 bases between the germline ends. CDR3 loop: CASSLPIGRTDTQYF. The CDR3 bases are TGTGCCAGCAGTTTGCCGATCGGCCGCACAGATACGCAGTATTTT.

The chain recombines TRBV7-2 with TRBJ2-1; 14 nucleotides match TRBD2. This CDR3 is 13 amino acids long. J gave up 10 bases and V 8 bases, and 4 bases lay outside the gene matches. The germline CDR1 and CDR2 sequences are SGHTA and FQGNSA. The CDR3 nucleotides are TGTGCCAGCCGACTAGCGGGAGGGTCCGAGCAGTTCTTC. Translated, it gives CASRLAGGSEQFF.

The V and J genes are TRBV4-1 and TRBJ1-6; 8 positions agree with TRBD1. The V and J ends lost 0 bases and 10 bases, in that order; junction bases with no gene match: 8. Germline-derived CDR1 and CDR2 are MGHRA and YSYEKL. The CDR3 loop spans 16 amino acids. CDR3 bases: TGCGCCAGCAGCCAAGACCCCGGGACAGGTTACTCACCCCTCCACTTT. It encodes CASSQDPGTGYSPLHF.

This chain connects TRBV28 to TRBJ2-3; 9 bases map to TRBD2. CDR3 size: 20 residues. Germline V lookup: CDR1 MDHEN, CDR2 SYDVKM. The V segment lost 5 bases and the J segment 13 bases; nucleotides outside the gene matches: 31. The CDR3 nucleotides read TGTGCCAGCAGTCCAACCGGCCTAGCGGGACTAGAGGGGGTGGATCGGCGGGAGTATTTT. Translating gives CASSPTGLAGLEGVDRREYF.

V gene TRBV9 combines with J gene TRBJ2-1; the D gene is possibly TRBD1 (6 bases). The CDR3 spans 11 residues. V was trimmed by 4 bases and J by 9 bases, leaving 8 bases between them. Germline assignment: CDR1 SGDLS and CDR2 YYNGEE. CDR3: CASSQGGEQFF. The CDR3 coding sequence is TGTGCCAGCAGCCAAGGGGGTGAGCAGTTCTTC. The full variable domain, its missing parts supplied by reference TRBV9 and TRBJ2-1, is DSGVTQTPKHLITATGQRVTLRCSPRSGDLSVYWYQQSLDQGLQFLIQYYNGEERAKGNILERFSAQQFPDLHSELNLSSLELGDSALYFCASSQGGEQFFGPGTRLTVL.

The chain uses TRBV7-3 and TRBJ2-3, with a tentative D call TRBD1 (6 bases). V gave up 4 bases and J gave up 3 bases, with 11 bases separating them. Germline loops: CDR1 SGHTA, CDR2 FQGTGA. This CDR3 region has 14 residues. The CDR3 loop reads CASSYREWTDTQYF. The CDR3 DNA reads as TGTGCCAGCAGCTACAGGGAGTGGACAGATACGCAGTATTTT.

J is TRBJ1-1 and V is TRBV5-6; D is unclear. V lost 0 bases and J 12 bases, leaving 15 bases between the germline ends. This CDR3 is built from 13 residues. From germline, CDR1 is SGHDT and CDR2 YYEEEE. DNA for the CDR3: TGTGCCAGCAGCTTGGGGGTGGAGGGTAAAACTTTCTTT. Amino acid sequence: CASSLGVEGKTFF.

The chain is built from TRBV2 and TRBJ1-2; weak D call: TRBD1 (5 bases). Germline V gives CDR1 SNHLY, CDR2 FYNNEI. CDR3 length: 13 residues. Trimming left V 4 bases short and J 2 bases short, with 8 bases between. The CDR3 nucleotides read TGTGCCAGCAGTGGACAGCGAAACTATGGCTACACCTTC. The encoded protein is CASSGQRNYGYTF.

The chain joins TRBV28 to TRBJ1-6; the D gene is possibly TRBD1 (6 bases). The CDR3 runs 15 residues. Germline CDR1 MDHEN, CDR2 SYDVKM. V was clipped by 2 bases and J by 7 bases, with 12 bases between them. The CDR3 DNA reads as TGTGCCAGCAGTTTAATGCTCACAGGGAATTCACCCCTCCACTTT. As protein: CASSLMLTGNSPLHF.

The genes are TRBV3-1 (or the pseudogene TRBV3-2) and TRBJ2-5; TRBD2 aligns across 10 bases. CDR1 is LGHDT, CDR2 YNNKEL, per germline (reference sequence). Trimming cost V 4 bases and J 5 bases; bases outside gene matches: 7. This CDR3 comprises 15 residues. The CDR3 nucleotides are TGTGCCAGCAGCCGCCAGCGGGGGGGCCTCGAGACCCAGTACTTC. Protein product: CASSRQRGGLETQYF.

J is TRBJ1-3 and V is TRBV9; TRBD1 might be the D (5 bases). Looked up from germline, CDR1 is SGDLS and CDR2 is YYNGEE. V was cut by 0 bases and J by 0 bases, with 19 bases left in between. The length of the CDR3 is 19 residues. CDR3 sequence: CASSVGVLVGAGSGNTIYF. As DNA, the CDR3 is TGTGCCAGCAGCGTAGGAGTTTTGGTCGGGGCTGGCTCTGGAAACACCATATATTTT.

V usage is TRBV3-1 (or the pseudogene TRBV3-2) and J usage is TRBJ1-1, with 8 positions matching TRBD1. The germline gives CDR1 LGHDT, CDR2 YNNKEL (reference sequence). The CDR3 has 13 amino acids. Trimming took 4 bases from V and 11 from J; bases not matched to a gene: 9. CDR3 nucleotide sequence: TGTGCCAGCAGCCCCTGGCAGGGGGCGACGGCTTTCTTT. Protein product: CASSPWQGATAFF.

This clone showed up just a few times. The chain recombines TRBV27 with TRBJ2-7; D remains unclear. The CDR3 contains 14 residues. The V end lost 4 bases, the J end lost 0 bases, and 10 bases lay between the germline ends. CDR1 is MNHEY and CDR2 is SMNVEV in the germline V gene (reference sequence). CDR3 amino acids: CASSWATHSYEQYF. The CDR3, as DNA: TGTGCCAGCAGTTGGGCGACACACTCCTACGAGCAGTACTTC.

The gene calls are TRBV19 and TRBJ2-2, with D tentatively TRBD1 (5 bases). CDR1 and CDR2 (germline): LNHDA, SQIVND (reference sequence). Trimming left V 6 bases short and J 6 bases short, with 14 bases between. This CDR3 contains 14 residues. The CDR3 here is CASRNMVGAGELFF. CDR3 coding DNA: TGTGCCAGTAGGAACATGGTAGGGGCCGGGGAGCTGTTTTTT.

V and J are TRBV27 and TRBJ2-7; a possible D gene is TRBD1 (6 bases). The V gene lost 3 bases and the J gene lost 9 bases, with 15 bases spanning the gap. The germline V gene encodes CDR1 MNHEY and CDR2 SMNVEV (reference sequence). There are 13 residues in the CDR3. CDR3 amino acids: CASSLSGGPRQYF. DNA of the CDR3: TGTGCCAGCAGTTTGTCTGGGGGCCCCAGGCAGTACTTC.

The chain is built from TRBV28 and TRBJ2-7; the D is unclear. V was clipped by 3 bases and J by 5 bases, with 8 bases between them. The germline CDR1 and CDR2 sequences are MDHEN and SYDVKM. The CDR3 runs 12 residues. CDR3 amino acids: CASSFLGDEQYF. The CDR3, as DNA: TGTGCCAGCAGTTTTCTCGGCGACGAGCAGTACTTC.

This chain links TRBV7-8 with TRBJ1-2; a weak D match, TRBD1 (5 bases). The germline CDR1 and CDR2 sequences are SGHVS and FQNEAQ. V lost 2 bases and J 7 bases, leaving 17 bases between the germline ends. The CDR3 is 15 residues long. The CDR3 sequence: CASSLSRQLMGGYTF. CDR3 DNA sequence: TGTGCCAGCAGCTTATCCCGACAGCTGATGGGTGGCTACACCTTC.

The chain carries TRBV14 and TRBJ2-3; TRBD1 agrees at 8 bases. Germline CDR1 is SGHDN and CDR2 is FVKESK. J lost 8 bases, V lost 0 bases, and 10 bases had no gene match. The CDR3 consists of 16 residues. The CDR3 spells CASSQDRGRVSTTQYF. In DNA form, the CDR3 reads TGTGCCAGCAGCCAAGACAGGGGGCGCGTCAGTACTACGCAGTATTTT.

This chain links TRBV21-1 with TRBJ1-2. TRBV21-1 constitutes a pseudogene. This CDR3 contains 17 residues. CDR3 protein: CASSSTRVLTSWYGYTF. CDR3 DNA sequence: TGTGCCAGCAGCTCCACTAGGGTCCTGACCTCTTGGTATGGCTACACCTTC.

The chain combines TRBV7-3 with TRBJ2-6, with D possibly matching TRBD2 (6 bases). The CDR3 has 16 amino acids. The germline CDR1 and CDR2 sequences are SGHTA and FQGTGA. Trimming stripped 5 bases from V and 4 bases from J, with 15 bases between. CDR3 nucleotides: TGTGCCAGCAGCCGAAGCCGGGAGTCAGGGGCCAACGTCCTGACTTTC. As protein: CASSRSRESGANVLTF.

The chain joins TRBV6-2 or TRBV6-3 to TRBJ2-5; D might be TRBD2 (6 bases). Germline V gene lookup returns CDR1 MNHEY and CDR2 SVGEGT. V was cut by 5 bases and J by 4 bases, with 14 bases left in between. The CDR3 covers 14 residues. The CDR3 region has the DNA TGTGCCAGCAGTGCAATTACCGGGGGAGAGACCCAGTACTTC. Amino acid sequence: CASSAITGGETQYF.

This clone was observed once. V usage is TRBV3-1 (or the pseudogene TRBV3-2) and J usage is TRBJ1-5; D gene uncertain. From germline, CDR1 is LGHDT and CDR2 YNNKEL (reference sequence). Trimming removed 8 bases from V and 0 bases from J, with 11 bases in between. The CDR3 consists of 14 residues. Written as DNA, the CDR3 is TGTGCCAGCGCCGTTGGGCATAGCAATCAGCCCCAGCATTTT. Protein sequence: CASAVGHSNQPQHF.